This TCR beta chain was profiled in a study of blood T cell repertoires in COVID-19. Study information: Acute-phase and convalescent COVID-19 samples originated in the United States, Italy and Spain. PBMCs, B-cell-depleted T cells, or T cells provided the cDNA or gDNA that made up the material.

V was pared by 7 bases and J by 5 bases, with 11 bases between. The germline CDR1 and CDR2 sequences are SQVTM and ANQGSEA. This CDR3 comprises 11 residues. Source study methods: Nucleated cell number was recorded as an estimate derived from reference gene primer amplification. TCRdb's table, derived via immunoSEQ multiplex PCR, lists solely in-frame clones and lacks some. The V and J calls and the clone size are those of that table, but D and trimming were determined from the DNA. The profile shows fewer than 120,000 clones, roughly 87% of them singletons. Material: peripheral blood. The clonotype comes from a human donor in a cohort sampled during active COVID-19. V is TRBV29-1 and J is TRBJ1-1; maybe TRBD1 (5 bases). The CDR3 is CSATGGTEAFF. The CDR3 bases are TGCAGCGCCACGGGGGGGACTGAAGCTTTCTTT.